The 26 T cell receptor beta chains listed next were all sequenced from one sample in a study of blood T cells in healthy people across ages. The use of a sample-barcoded 5' primer and a J-beta primer mix characterized a second PCR of roughly 7 to 12 cycles. TCRdb re-called the 5' RACE reads through MiXCR, storing one row per CDR3 protein. The table lists about 1.4 million distinct CDR3 sequences, almost 60% of them singletons. Specimen: blood. Source of these receptors: a young man in good health.

The chain has TRBV9 and TRBJ1-1, with 8 bases that match TRBD1. CDR1 and CDR2 from the germline V gene are SGDLS and YYNGEE. The CDR3 has 15 amino acids. Unmatched junction bases numbered 7, after V lost 0 bases and J lost 6 bases. CDR3 in amino acids: CASSVGDRGQAEAFF. DNA for the CDR3: TGTGCCAGCAGCGTAGGAGACAGGGGACAGGCTGAAGCTTTCTTT.

The table lists this clonotype with a few counts. This chain links TRBV2 with TRBJ2-5; TRBD2 aligns across 12 bases. CDR1 SNHLY and CDR2 FYNNEI come from the germline V gene. V lost 6 bases and J lost 5; bases outside the gene matches: 7. This CDR3 region has 15 residues. DNA for the CDR3: TGTGCCAGCAGCCCTAGCGGGGGGGCCGGTGAGACCCAGTACTTC. This translates into CASSPSGGAGETQYF.

The rearrangement joins TRBV20-1 to TRBJ1-5, with D hard to call. The CDR3 consists of 11 residues. V lost 3 bases, J lost 1 base, and 1 base lay in between. The germline CDR1 and CDR2 sequences are DFQATT and SNEGSKA (reference sequence). CDR3 coding DNA: TGCAGTGCTAGGAGCAATCAGCCCCAGCATTTT. Protein sequence: CSARSNQPQHF.

The chain couples TRBV15 to TRBJ1-1, with D perhaps TRBD1 (6 bases). The germline V gene has CDR1 LNHNV and CDR2 YYDKDF (reference sequence). Trimming took off 3 bases at V and 1 base at J, with 12 bases between the two ends. The CDR3 runs to 15 residues. CDR3 nucleotides: TGTGCCACCAGCAGGGGCGGACAGCAGAACACTGAAGCTTTCTTT. Translation: CATSRGGQQNTEAFF. Drawing the rest from reference TRBV15 and TRBJ1-1, the complete variable domain is DAMVIQNPRYQVTQFGKPVTLSCSQTLNHNVMYWYQQKSSQAPKLLFHYYDKDFNNEADTPDNFQSRRPNTSFCFLDIRSPGLGDTAMYLCATSRGGQQNTEAFFGQGTRLTVV.

This clonotype was counted between two and nine times. V and J are TRBV12-3 or TRBV12-4 and TRBJ2-4; 11 bases map to TRBD2. TRBJ2-7 matches the DNA end more closely, so the J call is doubtful. The CDR3 totals 15 residues. This CDR3 is CASSLLAGAPYEQYF. The CDR3 region has the DNA TGTGCCAGCAGCTTACTAGCGGGAGCCCCCTACGAGCAGTACTTC.

As to this clonotype: It may be a read error: a sequence one base away is much more abundant. The chain carries TRBV20-1 and TRBJ2-7, with D perhaps TRBD1 (6 bases). In germline, CDR1 is DFQATT, CDR2 SNEGSKA (reference sequence). V was trimmed by 3 bases and J by 4 bases, leaving 16 bases between them. The CDR3 spans 14 residues. CDR3 protein: CSARTGDMPYEQYF. CDR3 bases: TGCAGTGCTAGGACCGGGGACATGCCTTACGAGCAGTACTTC.

This clonotype was detected ten times or more. The chain has TRBV27 and TRBJ2-7; D gene uncertain. Trimming took 6 bases from V and 2 from J, leaving 11 bases between them. This CDR3 comprises 13 residues. Germline V gives CDR1 MNHEY, CDR2 SMNVEV (reference sequence). The CDR3 sequence: CASSPTGPYEQYF. The CDR3, as DNA: TGTGCCAGCAGCCCGACGGGTCCCTACGAGCAGTACTTC.

Details on this clonotype: This likely comes from a read error, as the CDR3 has no conserved phenylalanine or tryptophan at its end. The chain carries TRBV7-2 and TRBJ2-1, with 7 bases fitting TRBD2. The J call may be in error: the DNA end matches TRBJ2-7 better. Germline loops: CDR1 SGHTA, CDR2 FQGNSA. The CDR3 extends over 16 amino acids. CDR3 nucleotide sequence: TGTGCCAGCAGCTTAAGGAGGGAACGGGAGGTTAACAAGCAGTACTAC. This translates into CASSLRREREVNKQYY.

This rearrangement joins TRBV6-1 to TRBJ1-4, with TRBD1 matching over 8 bases. Germline V gene sequence: CDR1 MNHNS, CDR2 SASEGT. The V segment lost 5 bases and the J segment 0 bases; nucleotides outside the gene matches: 8. This CDR3 region has 17 residues. The CDR3 protein is CASSRWTGRATNEKLFF. In DNA form, the CDR3 reads TGTGCCAGCAGTAGATGGACAGGGCGTGCAACTAATGAAAAACTGTTTTTT.

In its sample, this clonotype was seen a few times. This chain uses TRBV29-1 with TRBJ2-7; 7 bases agree with TRBD1. Germline values: CDR1 SQVTM, CDR2 ANQGSEA. The CDR3 has 12 residues. V was pared by 5 bases and J by 2 bases, with 3 bases of the junction left unmatched. DNA for the CDR3: TGCAGCGTTAGAACAGGGGCCTACGAGCAGTACTTC. This sequence encodes CSVRTGAYEQYF.

The CDR3 here is CSAALLAGRNEQFF. For the CDR3, the DNA is TGCAGTGCCGCGCTTCTAGCGGGTAGGAATGAGCAGTTCTTC. This chain joins TRBV20-1 and TRBJ2-1, with 8 bases identical to TRBD2. Germline values: CDR1 DFQATT, CDR2 SNEGSKA (reference sequence). The ends lost 6 bases at V and 7 bases at J; junction bases unmatched: 11. The CDR3 runs 14 residues.

This chain uses TRBV7-2 with TRBJ2-3; the match to TRBD2 covers 12 bases. The CDR3 is made up of 19 amino acids. Losses at the gene ends were 4 bases for V and 0 bases for J; bases not matched to a gene: 11. Germline CDR1 is SGHTA and CDR2 is FQGNSA. CDR3 sequence: CASSSPRTSGRTSTDTQYF. The CDR3 DNA follows: TGTGCCAGCAGCTCCCCACGAACTAGCGGGAGGACTAGCACAGATACGCAGTATTTT. Combining the CDR3 with reference TRBV7-2 and TRBJ2-3 gives the whole variable domain GAGVSQSPSNKVTEKGKDVELRCDPISGHTALYWYRQSLGQGLEFLIYFQGNSAPDKSGLPSDRFSAERTGGSVSTLTIQRTQQEDSAVYLCASSSPRTSGRTSTDTQYFGPGTRLTVL.

This clonotype has just a few counts. The rearrangement links TRBV24-1 to TRBJ1-2, with unresolved D. Germline values: CDR1 KGHDR, CDR2 SFDVKD. The CDR3 length is 14 residues. V shed 1 base and J shed 4 bases, with 9 bases lying between them. As DNA, the CDR3 is TGTGCCACCAGTGATTTTCAAGGCCGCTATGGCTACACCTTC. Protein: CATSDFQGRYGYTF.

This chain uses TRBV9 with TRBJ2-7, with 7 bases identical to TRBD1. V was clipped by 0 bases and J by 0 bases; unmatched bases: 6. This CDR3 contains 16 residues. Germline V lookup: CDR1 SGDLS, CDR2 YYNGEE. CDR3 in DNA: TGTGCCAGCAGCGTAGGTGGGACAGTCAGCTCCTACGAGCAGTACTTC. It translates to CASSVGGTVSSYEQYF.

This clonotype was seen a few times. This sequence joins TRBV29-1 and TRBJ2-2; 8 positions agree with TRBD2. Looked up from germline, CDR1 is SQVTM and CDR2 is ANQGSEA. Trimming at V came to 4 bases and at J to 6 bases, leaving 7 bases not matched to a gene. This CDR3 has 14 amino acids. CDR3 coding DNA: TGCAGCGTTGTTCCAGCGGGAGTGTCCGGGGAGCTGTTTTTT. It translates to CSVVPAGVSGELFF.

This clonotype has just a few counts. V gene TRBV29-1 combines with J gene TRBJ2-3; 7 bases fit TRBD2. The CDR3 covers 13 residues. Trimming at V came to 4 bases and at J to 5 bases, leaving 6 bases not matched to a gene. Germline CDR1 SQVTM, CDR2 ANQGSEA. DNA of the CDR3: TGCAGCGTTGCCGGGAGGTCGGTAGATACGCAGTATTTT. Protein: CSVAGRSVDTQYF.

V is TRBV20-1 and J is TRBJ2-3; D gene ambiguous. Germline values: CDR1 DFQATT, CDR2 SNEGSKA (reference sequence). V was trimmed by 1 base and J by 2 bases, leaving 7 bases between them. There are 13 residues in the CDR3. CDR3 bases: TGCAGTGCTAGAGTACAGAACACAGATACGCAGTATTTT. Amino acid sequence: CSARVQNTDTQYF.

This clonotype was seen only once. V gene TRBV4-2 combines with J gene TRBJ2-7; TRBD1 matches 8 bases. V shed 3 bases, J shed 0 bases, and the junction held 10 bases outside the gene matches. Germline CDR1 reads LGHNA; CDR2 reads YNFKEQ. CDR3 length: 17 amino acids. In DNA form, the CDR3 reads TGTGCCAGCAGCCAGCAAAACAGGGGGAGTTACTCCTACGAGCAGTACTTC. This translates into CASSQQNRGSYSYEQYF.

The chain employs TRBV27 and TRBJ2-1; D is possibly TRBD2 (5 bases). In germline, CDR1 is MNHEY, CDR2 SMNVEV (reference sequence). The CDR3 is 15 amino acids. Trimming took off 6 bases at V and 0 bases at J, with 12 bases between the two ends. CDR3 sequence reads: CASRVQRSSYNEQFF. CDR3 DNA sequence: TGTGCCAGCAGAGTCCAGCGGAGCTCCTACAATGAGCAGTTCTTC.

Only one count was recorded for this clonotype. The chain links TRBV6-5 to TRBJ2-7, with D tentatively TRBD1 (5 bases). This CDR3 comprises 14 residues. In germline, CDR1 is MNHEY, CDR2 SVGAGI. V was pared by 2 bases and J by 0 bases, with 8 bases between. The CDR3 here is CASSYRQLSYEQYF. The CDR3 bases are TGTGCCAGCAGTTACAGACAGCTCTCCTACGAGCAGTACTTC.

V is TRBV20-1 and J is TRBJ2-1; TRBD2 matches at 11 bases. The CDR3 spans 16 residues. V trimming: 0 bases; J trimming: 8 bases; junction bases outside the gene matches: 9. CDR1 is DFQATT and CDR2 is SNEGSKA in the germline V gene (reference sequence). CDR3 in amino acids: CSARDFQGLAADEQFF. CDR3 nucleotides: TGCAGTGCTAGAGATTTCCAGGGACTAGCGGCAGATGAGCAGTTCTTC.

The rearrangement links TRBV9 to TRBJ2-1; 12 bases are shared with TRBD2. Per germline, CDR1 SGDLS and CDR2 YYNGEE. The length of the CDR3 is 16 residues. The ends lost 2 bases at V and 7 bases at J; junction bases unmatched: 7. CDR3 coding DNA: TGTGCCAGCAGCGTCACTAGCGGGAGGCTTCCTAATGAGCAGTTCTTC. Amino acid sequence: CASSVTSGRLPNEQFF.

The V call is TRBV3-1, the J call TRBJ2-7; weak D call: TRBD1 (5 bases). Trimming pared 4 bases from V and 3 bases from J, leaving 16 bases between. Germline V gene lookup returns CDR1 LGHDT and CDR2 YNNKEL (reference sequence). The CDR3 loop spans 15 amino acids. The CDR3 loop is CASSRDGASLYEQYF. DNA for the CDR3: TGTGCCAGCAGCCGAGATGGGGCATCTCTCTACGAGCAGTACTTC.

This clonotype was observed a few times. This chain links TRBV28 with TRBJ1-2, with a tentative D call TRBD1 (6 bases). The CDR3 extends over 16 amino acids. Trimming shortened V by 3 bases and J by 6 bases, and 20 bases separated the two germline ends. Germline loops: CDR1 MDHEN, CDR2 SYDVKM. CDR3 protein: CASSLMGVDRSNGYTF. CDR3 DNA sequence: TGTGCCAGCAGTTTGATGGGGGTGGACAGATCGAATGGCTACACCTTC.

CDR3 protein: CSVAYRAPGPQHF. CDR3 bases: TGCAGCGTTGCATACAGGGCTCCCGGGCCCCAGCATTTT. The chain joins TRBV29-1 to TRBJ1-5; a weak D match, TRBD1 (6 bases). With 4 bases removed from V and 9 bases from J, the gap between germline ends came to 16 bases. Per the germline V gene, CDR1 is SQVTM and CDR2 is ANQGSEA. The CDR3 contains 13 residues. The full variable domain, in which reference TRBV29-1 and TRBJ1-5 provide the parts outside the CDR3, is SAVISQKPSRDICQRGTSLTIQCQVDSQVTMMFWYRQQPGQSLTLIATANQGSEATYESGFVIDKFPISRPNLTFSTLTVSNMSPEDSSIYLCSVAYRAPGPQHFGDGTRLSIL.

Comments on this clonotype: A much larger clone sits a single nucleotide away, making a read error possible. The chain recombines TRBV5-5 with TRBJ2-1; 10 bases map to TRBD1. The CDR3 loop spans 15 amino acids. Germline V gene sequence: CDR1 SGHKS, CDR2 YYEKEE (reference sequence). Trimming at V came to 4 bases and at J to 3 bases, leaving 4 bases not matched to a gene. The CDR3 loop is CASSPGDRGYNEQFF. CDR3 sequence (DNA): TGTGCCAGCAGCCCAGGGGACAGGGGCTACAATGAGCAGTTCTTC.